This entry features one T cell receptor beta chain sequence. The antigen is undetermined. The record originates from a study of T cell responses to AZD1222 COVID-19 vaccine. Assay used: immunoSEQ multiplex PCR; TCRdb lists only in-frame clones, some missing. Of some 150,000 clones in the sample, 93% were seen once. Germline assignment: CDR1 LNHDA and CDR2 SQIVND (reference sequence). The length of the CDR3 is 13 residues. The V and J ends lost 4 bases and 6 bases, in that order; junction bases with no gene match: 5. Whole-study results and caveats: Donor demographics were predominantly white British with a female majority; clonal diversity may be underestimated. The study found Spike-specific TCR breadth and depth rose after two AZD1222 doses.

The rearrangement links TRBV19 to TRBJ1-1; 7 positions agree with TRBD1. The clonotype comes from an adult in good health. Specimen: peripheral blood, collected on day 0 of AZD1222 vaccination. CDR3 nucleotides: TGTGCCAGTAGTACTACAGGGGAGGCTGAAGCTTTCTTT. Translating gives CASSTTGEAEAFF. The full variable domain, in which reference TRBV19 and TRBJ1-1 provide the parts outside the CDR3, is DGGITQSPKYLFRKEGQNVTLSCEQNLNHDAMYWYRQDPGQGLRLIYYSQIVNDFQKGDIAEGYSVSREKKESFPLTVTSAQKNPTAFYLCASSTTGEAEAFFGQGTRLTVV.